This T cell receptor (beta chain) was sequenced in a study of T cell changes during pregnancy in multiple sclerosis (dated by TCRdb to the late 2010s). The study in broad terms: In women with multiple sclerosis, the researchers looked at how the T cell repertoire shifted as pregnancy progressed.

Libraries came from the immunoSEQ multiplex PCR assay. The immuneACCESS repertoire file appears here via TCRdb, limited to in-frame rearrangements. These files lack a portion of the clones; in checked studies, under half of the deficit traces to unresolved V genes, and the cause of the others is not known. This sample is represented by around 59,000 clones; around 93% of them were singletons. The top ten clonotypes cover 0.6% to 0.9% of the sample. This clone was counted between two and nine times. The antigen this receptor binds is unknown. The input lacks base qualities; no much larger clone sits a single base away. From its cysteine to its phenylalanine, the CDR3 spans 15 amino acids. The only DNA kept is the CDR3, 45 bases in frame from the first base. V lost 0 bases and J lost 7 bases, and the count of bases not matched to a germline gene is 5.

The chain employs TRBV23-1 and TRBJ2-4, with TRBD1 identical over 8 junction bases. TRBV23-1 carries the ORF label, with uncertain function. The sequences come from CD4+ T cells from peripheral blood mononuclear cells, collected in the first trimester of pregnancy. The TCR comes from a female donor with multiple sclerosis, enrolled in a pregnancy study. The CDR3 amino acid sequence is: CASSQSSGGGNIQYF. The nucleotide sequence is given as TGCGCCAGCAGTCAATCATCAGGGGGCGGGAACATTCAGTACTTC.